Below, 23 T cell receptor beta chains from the same sample are listed, as sequenced in a study of response to subunit inactivated influenza vaccine. TCRdb called the RT-PCR reads again in MiXCR, with one record for every CDR3 protein. The table includes about 520,000 distinct CDR3 sequences, around 7.7% detected once. The source material was PBMCs from blood, sampled 23 months after vaccination. Every receptor here comes from a man aged 50 to 75 who received an inactivated influenza vaccine.

There are a few counts of this clonotype. The chain couples TRBV12-3 or TRBV12-4 to TRBJ2-1, with TRBD2 matching over 8 bases. J lost 8 bases, V lost 2 bases, and 8 bases had no gene match. The CDR3 has 15 amino acids. The CDR3 DNA sequence: TGTGCCAGCAGTTTATATCTGCGGGGGGCCTATGAGCAGTTCTTC. Its translation: CASSLYLRGAYEQFF.

J is TRBJ2-7 and V is TRBV9; 8 bases line up with TRBD1. The CDR3 runs to 15 residues. From germline, CDR1 is SGDLS and CDR2 YYNGEE. V lost 0 bases and J lost 2; bases outside the gene matches: 4. CDR3 in DNA: TGTGCCAGCAGCGTAGCTACGGACAGGGCCTACGAGCAGTACTTC. Protein product: CASSVATDRAYEQYF. The full variable domain, in which reference TRBV9 and TRBJ2-7 provide the parts outside the CDR3, is DSGVTQTPKHLITATGQRVTLRCSPRSGDLSVYWYQQSLDQGLQFLIQYYNGEERAKGNILERFSAQQFPDLHSELNLSSLELGDSALYFCASSVATDRAYEQYFGPGTRLTVT.

The chain employs TRBV20-1 and TRBJ1-1; TRBD1 is a possible D gene (5 bases). V was pared by 3 bases and J by 1 base, with 21 bases between. Germline CDR1 is DFQATT and CDR2 is SNEGSKA (reference sequence). This CDR3 has 17 amino acids. CDR3 nucleotides: TGCAGTGCTAGTCGCGTTTATAGGGGACGGCAGAACACTGAAGCTTTCTTT. It codes for CSASRVYRGRQNTEAFF.

The V and J genes are TRBV20-1 and TRBJ2-4, with D tentatively TRBD2 (6 bases). Trimming stripped 1 base from V and 0 bases from J, with 13 bases between. Germline assignment: CDR1 DFQATT and CDR2 SNEGSKA (reference sequence). This CDR3 has 16 residues. CDR3 DNA: TGCAGTGCTAGAGGCGGAGGAGGGTTAGCCAAAAACATTCAGTACTTC. This translates into CSARGGGGLAKNIQYF.

This clonotype came up a few times. V gene TRBV5-1 combines with J gene TRBJ2-3; possible D gene TRBD2, 6 bases. The V end was cut by 2 bases, the J end by 4 bases, with 14 bases between. The CDR3 contains 15 residues. CDR1 and CDR2 (germline): SGHRS, YFSETQ. The CDR3 coding sequence is TGCGCCAGCAGCTTCGGACTAACCGGATCAGATACGCAGTATTTT. Its protein product is CASSFGLTGSDTQYF.

This clonotype was counted a few times. The genes are TRBV19 and TRBJ2-1; 14 positions match TRBD2. The CDR3 is 16 residues long. The V segment lost 7 bases and the J segment 8 bases; nucleotides outside the gene matches: 10. Germline CDR1 LNHDA, CDR2 SQIVND (reference sequence). The CDR3 is CASTRGLAGGPDEQFF. The CDR3, as DNA: TGTGCCAGTACGAGAGGACTAGCGGGAGGCCCCGATGAGCAGTTCTTC.

The genes are TRBV5-1 and TRBJ2-7; TRBD2 matches at 8 bases. This CDR3 has 14 amino acids. Germline CDR1 reads SGHRS; CDR2 reads YFSETQ. V was pared by 4 bases and J by 5 bases, with 8 bases of the junction left unmatched. The CDR3 protein is CASSPGRVGNEQYF. The CDR3 DNA reads as TGCGCCAGCAGCCCCGGGAGGGTTGGCAACGAGCAGTACTTC.

This clonotype was seen at least ten times. The chain joins TRBV20-1 to TRBJ2-1, with 9 bases aligning to TRBD2. Trimming removed 3 bases from V and 0 bases from J; junction bases left unmatched: 12. Germline values: CDR1 DFQATT, CDR2 SNEGSKA (reference sequence). There are 18 residues in the CDR3. The DNA of the CDR3 is TGCAGTGCTAGTCTCCGAGGTAGCGGGGGCCGCTCCTACAATGAGCAGTTCTTC. As protein: CSASLRGSGGRSYNEQFF.

This clonotype came up a few times. V usage is TRBV7-9 and J usage is TRBJ1-4; D ambiguous. Trimming removed 4 bases at V and 6 bases at J, with 15 bases between. The CDR3 contains 15 residues. CDR1 is SEHNR and CDR2 is FQNEAQ in the germline V gene (reference sequence). Here the CDR3 DNA reads TGTGCCAGCAGCTCTTCCCGTCAAAAGTATGAAAAACTGTTTTTT. Its translation: CASSSSRQKYEKLFF. The full variable domain, rest sourced from reference TRBV7-9 and TRBJ1-4, is DTGVSQNPRHKITKRGQNVTFRCDPISEHNRLYWYRQTLGQGPEFLTYFQNEAQLEKSRLLSDRFSAERPKGSFSTLEIQRTEQGDSAMYLCASSSSRQKYEKLFFGSGTQLSVL.

The chain joins TRBV6-2 or TRBV6-3 to TRBJ2-7, with D hard to call. Germline CDR1 is MNHEY and CDR2 is SVGEGT. The CDR3 is 12 amino acids. Trimming removed 6 bases from V and 4 bases from J, with 10 bases in between. CDR3 residues: CASSKDGYEQYF. Written as DNA, the CDR3 is TGTGCCAGCAGCAAGGACGGGTACGAGCAGTACTTC.

This clonotype occurred a few times. This sequence joins TRBV6-1 and TRBJ2-5; D may be TRBD1 (5 bases). This CDR3 has 14 amino acids. Germline V lookup: CDR1 MNHNS, CDR2 SASEGT. V lost 5 bases and J lost 7, with 17 bases in between. This CDR3 is CASSRQGVSGTQYF. As DNA, the CDR3 is TGTGCCAGCAGTCGTCAGGGCGTGTCGGGGACCCAGTACTTC.

At least ten counts were recorded for this clonotype. This chain connects TRBV12-3 or TRBV12-4 to TRBJ2-2, with 8 nucleotides matching TRBD2. The length of the CDR3 is 15 residues. V lost 5 bases to trimming and J lost 0 bases; unmatched junction nucleotides: 2. This CDR3 reads CASSRGGSNTGELFF. CDR3 nucleotides: TGTGCCAGCAGTCGCGGGGGGTCGAACACCGGGGAGCTGTTTTTT.

In its sample, this clonotype was seen many times. This sequence joins TRBV11-2 and TRBJ2-1; 11 bases align to TRBD1. The length of the CDR3 is 21 residues. After removal of 3 bases from V and 5 bases from J, the junction contained 21 bases not matched to a gene. The V gene's germline CDR1 is SGHAT and CDR2 FQNNGV. The CDR3 DNA sequence: TGTGCCAGCAGCTTTATATATTCCAATCCCCGCGGACAGGGGGCGGACAATGAGCAGTTCTTC. Its translation is CASSFIYSNPRGQGADNEQFF.

The chain joins TRBV20-1 to TRBJ1-4; D unresolved. CDR1 and CDR2 from the germline V gene are DFQATT and SNEGSKA (reference sequence). The length of the CDR3 is 12 residues. CDR3 sequence: CSTRQTNEKLFF. As DNA, the CDR3 is TGCAGCACCAGGCAAACTAATGAAAAACTGTTTTTT.

V and J are TRBV7-2 and TRBJ2-5; the match to TRBD2 covers 10 bases. The V gene's germline CDR1 is SGHTA and CDR2 FQGNSA. Unmatched junction bases numbered 5, after V lost 2 bases and J lost 2 bases. This CDR3 has 16 amino acids. DNA for the CDR3: TGTGCCAGCAGCTTACTAGCGGGAGCTGGGCAAGAGACCCAGTACTTC. Its translation is CASSLLAGAGQETQYF.

The sample holds one count of this clonotype. The chain uses TRBV24-1 and TRBJ2-5, with no clear D. Looked up from germline, CDR1 is KGHDR and CDR2 is SFDVKD. Trimming cost V 2 bases and J 8 bases, with 11 bases left between them. The CDR3 has 13 amino acids. The CDR3 protein is CATSDSSSGTQYF. The CDR3 nucleotides read TGTGCCACCAGTGATTCATCCTCAGGCACCCAGTACTTC.

This chain links TRBV11-2 with TRBJ2-7; D assignment may be TRBD1 or TRBD2 (5 bases each). The CDR3 consists of 15 residues. Trimming cost V 2 bases and J 2 bases, with 13 bases left between them. Per the germline V gene, CDR1 is SGHAT and CDR2 is FQNNGV. The CDR3 spells CASSLSPGPTYEQYF. CDR3 DNA: TGTGCCAGCAGCTTATCTCCGGGGCCCACCTACGAGCAGTACTTC.

This clonotype was found a few times. The J gene is TRBJ2-1, the V gene TRBV28; no clear D gene. The V and J ends lost 5 bases and 4 bases respectively, with 6 bases between them. Per the germline V gene, CDR1 is MDHEN and CDR2 is SYDVKM. The CDR3 consists of 12 residues. The CDR3 loop is CASSIRYNEQFF. For the CDR3, the DNA is TGTGCCAGCAGTATCCGTTACAATGAGCAGTTCTTC.

The V call is TRBV29-1, the J call TRBJ2-7; possibly TRBD2 for D (5 bases). The CDR3 is 12 residues long. Germline values: CDR1 SQVTM, CDR2 ANQGSEA. The V end lost 2 bases, the J end lost 5 bases, and 10 bases lay between the germline ends. In DNA, the CDR3 is TGCAGCGTTGAAAGAGGGATCGACGAGCAGTACTTC. Translating gives CSVERGIDEQYF.

The rearrangement joins TRBV9 to TRBJ1-3; no clear D. The CDR3 contains 13 residues. Germline CDR1 SGDLS, CDR2 YYNGEE. The V end lost 0 bases, the J end lost 4 bases, and 5 bases lay between the germline ends. The CDR3 is CASSVDVGNTIYF. DNA of the CDR3: TGTGCCAGCAGCGTAGATGTGGGAAACACCATATATTTT.

The chain employs TRBV4-3 and TRBJ2-1, with D possibly TRBD1 on 6 matching bases. The CDR3 contains 14 residues. In germline, CDR1 is LGHNA, CDR2 YSLEER. The germline V and J ends were trimmed by 2 bases and 7 bases, with 12 bases remaining between them. The CDR3 DNA sequence: TGCGCCAGCAGCCAACCAGGGGTCGGGAATGAGCAGTTCTTC. This encodes CASSQPGVGNEQFF.

V usage is TRBV20-1 and J usage is TRBJ1-1; a possible D gene is TRBD1 (5 bases). CDR3 length equals 15 residues. V was pared by 3 bases and J by 4 bases, with 18 bases between. Looked up from germline, CDR1 is DFQATT and CDR2 is SNEGSKA (reference sequence). CDR3 protein: CSARGGRVRTTEAFF. CDR3 DNA sequence: TGCAGTGCTAGGGGGGGGAGAGTACGGACCACTGAAGCTTTCTTT.

This chain connects TRBV11-2 to TRBJ2-7; 8 bases are shared with TRBD1. The trim removed 6 bases at V and 3 bases at J, leaving 1 base unmatched. Germline CDR1 SGHAT, CDR2 FQNNGV. There are 12 residues in the CDR3. CDR3 in amino acids: CASRQGDYEQYF. DNA of the CDR3: TGTGCCAGCAGACAGGGGGACTACGAGCAGTACTTC.